Below, 7 T cell receptor beta chains from the same sample are listed, as sequenced in a study of shared clonotypes between healthy human individuals. Profiled with immunoSEQ multiplex PCR; TCRdb holds only in-frame clones, not every one. The table shows 2 million to 2.5 million clones, with roughly 95% occurring only once. CD8 cells classed as naive were CD45RO-negative and positively selected for CCR7, excluding terminally differentiated effector memory CD45RA+ cells. Source material: naive CD8+ T cells sorted from blood. These receptors all stem from a young man in good health.

The chain links TRBV6-9 to TRBJ2-5; D is possibly TRBD1 (5 bases). The germline CDR1 and CDR2 sequences are MNHGY and SVAAGI. This CDR3 contains 15 residues. The V and J ends lost 2 bases and 2 bases respectively, with 12 bases between them. CDR3 in amino acids: CASSYDRHRQETQYF. Written as DNA, the CDR3 is TGTGCCAGCAGTTATGACAGACACCGGCAAGAGACCCAGTACTTC.

The gene calls are TRBV5-5 and TRBJ1-2; weak D call: TRBD1 (6 bases). This CDR3 spans 13 amino acids. In germline, CDR1 is SGHKS, CDR2 YYEKEE (reference sequence). V was shortened by 4 bases and J by 4 bases, with 11 bases between the two germline ends. The CDR3 reads CASSLDRLYGYTF. CDR3 DNA sequence: TGTGCCAGCAGCCTCGACAGGCTCTATGGCTACACCTTC.

The V call is TRBV5-1, the J call TRBJ2-5, with a weak D call TRBD2 (6 bases). The germline V and J ends were trimmed by 0 bases and 1 base, with 7 bases remaining between them. The CDR3 runs 14 residues. Germline CDR1 is SGHRS and CDR2 is YFSETQ. The CDR3 DNA reads as TGCGCCAGCAGCTTGGTTAGCGGCCAAGAGACCCAGTACTTC. It yields the protein CASSLVSGQETQYF.

The V call is TRBV30, the J call TRBJ1-2; D is uncertain. V lost 0 bases to trimming and J lost 2 bases, with 16 bases between them. The germline gives CDR1 GTSNPN, CDR2 SVGIG (reference sequence). The CDR3 consists of 16 residues. The CDR3 is CAWSVLLVGRNYGYTF. For the CDR3, the DNA is TGTGCCTGGAGTGTACTATTGGTAGGAAGAAACTATGGCTACACCTTC.

This clone was recorded once. This CDR3 is also generated by other DNA sequences in the sample. V is TRBV11-2 and J is TRBJ2-7; 7 bases fit TRBD2. The CDR3 is 13 residues long. V trimming: 3 bases; J trimming: 3 bases; junction bases outside the gene matches: 2. The germline gives CDR1 SGHAT, CDR2 FQNNGV. The CDR3 region is CASSLAGDYEQYF. CDR3 in DNA: TGTGCCAGCAGCTTGGCGGGGGACTACGAGCAGTACTTC.

This chain links TRBV14 with TRBJ2-7; 8 bases map to TRBD2. The length of the CDR3 is 14 residues. The junction had 1 base not matched to a gene; V was cut back by 0 bases and J by 3 bases. The germline gives CDR1 SGHDN, CDR2 FVKESK. CDR3 sequence: CASSQDTSGYEQYF. CDR3 DNA sequence: TGTGCCAGCAGCCAAGATACTAGCGGCTACGAGCAGTACTTC.

The chain links TRBV5-6 to TRBJ2-3; D is perhaps TRBD2 (6 bases). The CDR3 has 15 amino acids. CDR1 SGHDT and CDR2 YYEEEE come from the germline V gene. Trimming shortened V by 1 base and J by 4 bases, and 13 bases separated the two germline ends. This chain's CDR3 is CASSLKLAWADTQYF. The CDR3 coding sequence is TGTGCCAGCAGCTTGAAGCTAGCGTGGGCAGATACGCAGTATTTT.